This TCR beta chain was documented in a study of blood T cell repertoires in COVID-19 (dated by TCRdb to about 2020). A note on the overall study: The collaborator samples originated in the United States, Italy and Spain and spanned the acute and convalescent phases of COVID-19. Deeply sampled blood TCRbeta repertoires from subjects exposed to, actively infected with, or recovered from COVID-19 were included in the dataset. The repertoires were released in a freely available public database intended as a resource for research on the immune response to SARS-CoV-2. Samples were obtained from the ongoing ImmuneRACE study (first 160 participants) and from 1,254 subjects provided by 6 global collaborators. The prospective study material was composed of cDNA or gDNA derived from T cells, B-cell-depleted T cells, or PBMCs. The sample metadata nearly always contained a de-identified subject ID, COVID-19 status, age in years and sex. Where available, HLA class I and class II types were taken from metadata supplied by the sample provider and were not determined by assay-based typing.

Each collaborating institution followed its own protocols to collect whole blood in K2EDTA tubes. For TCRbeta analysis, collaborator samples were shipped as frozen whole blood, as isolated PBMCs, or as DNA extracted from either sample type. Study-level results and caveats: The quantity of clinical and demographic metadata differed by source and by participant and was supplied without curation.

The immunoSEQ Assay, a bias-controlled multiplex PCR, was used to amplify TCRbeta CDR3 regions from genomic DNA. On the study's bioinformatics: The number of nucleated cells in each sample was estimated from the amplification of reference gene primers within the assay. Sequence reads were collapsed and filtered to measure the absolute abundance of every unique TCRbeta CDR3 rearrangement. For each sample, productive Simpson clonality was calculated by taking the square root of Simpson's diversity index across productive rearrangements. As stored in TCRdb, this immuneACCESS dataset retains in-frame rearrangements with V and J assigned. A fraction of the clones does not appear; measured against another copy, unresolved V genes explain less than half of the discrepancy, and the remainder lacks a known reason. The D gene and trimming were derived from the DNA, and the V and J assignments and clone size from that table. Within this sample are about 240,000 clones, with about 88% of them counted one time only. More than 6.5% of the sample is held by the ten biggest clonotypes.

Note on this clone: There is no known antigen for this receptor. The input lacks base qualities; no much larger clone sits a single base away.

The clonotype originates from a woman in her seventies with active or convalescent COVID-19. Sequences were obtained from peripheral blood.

The bases are TGTGCCAGCAGCTTAGCGGAGGGTTATGGCTACACCTTC. Its coded protein is CASSLAEGYGYTF. This chain joins TRBV11-2 to TRBJ1-2, with no reliable assignment of the D segment. The junction carries 8 bases between V and J, which are trimmed by 1 base and 5 bases respectively. Sequences SGHAT (CDR1) and FQNNGV (CDR2) are obtained from the germline V gene. Spanning cysteine to phenylalanine, the CDR3 consists of 13 amino acids. The retained sequence is limited to the CDR3, 39 bases, with the frame set at the first base.